This T cell receptor (beta chain) appears in the sequencing data of a study of human T cells and chemical hapten exposure (dated by TCRdb to about 2021). Concerning the study at large: For sensitization, 2% DPC in acetone was applied to a 2 cm by 2 cm area of upper inner arm skin. Most of the patients in the cohort were female, and the cohort covered alopecia areata with under or over 50% scalp involvement, alopecia totalis and alopecia universalis. Blood for TCR sequencing was provided by twenty-nine alopecia patients at one to four time points (pre-sensitization, 2, 6 and 24 weeks). Throughout the study period of roughly five months, patients also received therapeutic DPC doses to the scalp every week. Patch tests used Finn chambers with 0.01% DPC on the upper back, scored after 6 days by International Contact Dermatitis Research Group standards. Blood samples were taken from patients before sensitization (week 0) and at 2, 6 and about 24 weeks after DPC sensitization. In alopecia patients, the study followed how the peripheral blood TCR repertoire changed in vivo over primary and secondary sensitization to diphenylcyclopropenone (DPC), a hapten. Libraries were pooled for sequencing, and per-sample TCR yields varied mainly because of small differences in library volumes within the pool.

This clonotype was counted only a few times. No antigen is known for it. No base-level quality is on record; no much larger clone is a single base apart. What the study reported, not specific to this receptor: Patch test score correlated positively with the number of PT1 expanded TCRs, reaching significance at thresholds 8, 16 and 32 but not at 4. DPC sensitization did not change the number of TCRs with a frequency above 1 in 1000, and there was no evidence of changes in global repertoire structure. Significantly more large CDR3 similarity clusters were formed by expanded TCRs than by pre-sensitization or healthy control sets, consistent with antigen-driven responses. Alopecia, a presumed autoimmune disease, was present in all patients, so the immune response of the patients might differ from that of healthy individuals. After repeated subsampling, the strength of the expansion versus patch-test correlation and the threshold at which it became significant changed.

The CDR3, from cysteine to phenylalanine, totals 16 residues. The entry retains the CDR3 DNA only, 48 bases that are in frame from base 1. The V and J ends are trimmed by 6 bases and 4 bases, leaving 21 bases between them. The time point label, read with the paper, signifies: pre-sensitization, week 0. This specimen's treatment or condition label, interpreted: therapeutic diphenylcyclopropenone sensitization with weekly scalp DPC. At every patch-test visit, the blood draw took place before the patch test was put on. Eligible patients were aged 18 to 70, diagnosed with alopecia, deemed suitable for DPC therapy, and excluded if pregnant. Total RNA was extracted from unfractionated whole blood collected in Tempus Blood RNA tubes. To prepare the library, RACE was applied. The run used a NextSeq 500. During library preparation, unique molecular identifiers were attached to individual cDNA molecules so that TCRs could be counted quantitatively and reproducibly. Both TCR alpha and TCR beta chains were sequenced from each blood RNA sample. In the source study's methods: A median of about 100,000 TCRs per sample was observed, with a range of 23,224 to 690,600. V, J and CDR3 annotation of the TCR reads was carried out using the Decombinator software suite. For PS versus PT1 abundance plots, all samples were subsampled to the same number of TCRs (28,000). TCRs were defined as expanded if absent before sensitization and observed at least eight times at the 2-week time point. Using fastp at Q25 and MiXCR, TCRdb reprocessed the public reads and kept productive beta chains. Rows are combined by CDR3 protein, so each entry shows the most common genes and DNA. These V and J calls are TCRdb output, not the study's own analysis. This sample holds 300,000 to 450,000 distinct CDR3 sequences; approximately 5% were observed only once. Around 2.6% of the sample goes to the ten largest clones.

This TCR derives from a woman aged 45-59 years with alopecia areata. Some clones in this sample may be carry-over from other donors' samples. This material consisted of whole blood, taken in connection with sensitization to the hapten diphenylcyclopropenone (DPC). Recombination joined TRBV12-3 or TRBV12-4 with TRBJ1-1; D gene: possibly TRBD1, on 5 matching bases. The DNA is TGTGCCAGCAGAAATAGCGGGGGGGGTGGAAGCACTGAAGCTTTCTTT. Its protein product is CASRNSGGGGSTEAFF.